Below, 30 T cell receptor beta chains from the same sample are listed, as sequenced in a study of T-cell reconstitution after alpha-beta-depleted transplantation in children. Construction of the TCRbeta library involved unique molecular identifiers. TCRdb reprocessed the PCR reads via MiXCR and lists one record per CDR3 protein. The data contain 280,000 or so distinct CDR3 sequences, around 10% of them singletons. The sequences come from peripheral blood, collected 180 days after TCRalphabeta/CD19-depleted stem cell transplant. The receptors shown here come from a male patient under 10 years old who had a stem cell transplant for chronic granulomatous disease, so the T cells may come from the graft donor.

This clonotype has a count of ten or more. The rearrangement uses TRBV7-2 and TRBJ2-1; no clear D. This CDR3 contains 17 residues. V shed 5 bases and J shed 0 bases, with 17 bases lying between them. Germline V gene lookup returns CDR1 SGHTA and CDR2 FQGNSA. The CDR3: CASSRILIPTSYNEQFF. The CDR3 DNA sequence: TGTGCCAGCAGCCGGATCCTCATCCCCACCTCCTACAATGAGCAGTTCTTC.

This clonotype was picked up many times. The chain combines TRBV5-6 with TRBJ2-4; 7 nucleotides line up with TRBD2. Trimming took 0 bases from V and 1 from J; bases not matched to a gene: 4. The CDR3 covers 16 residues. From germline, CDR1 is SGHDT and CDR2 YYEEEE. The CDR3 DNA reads TGTGCCAGCAGCTTGGAGTTGGGAGGGGCCAAAAACATTCAGTACTTC. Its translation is CASSLELGGAKNIQYF.

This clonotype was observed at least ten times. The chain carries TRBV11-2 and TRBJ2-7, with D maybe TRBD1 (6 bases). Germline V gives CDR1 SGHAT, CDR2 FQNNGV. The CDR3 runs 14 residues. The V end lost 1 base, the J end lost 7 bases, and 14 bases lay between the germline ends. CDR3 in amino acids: CASSLGPGAGEQYF. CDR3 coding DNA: TGTGCCAGCAGCTTAGGCCCAGGGGCGGGTGAGCAGTACTTC.

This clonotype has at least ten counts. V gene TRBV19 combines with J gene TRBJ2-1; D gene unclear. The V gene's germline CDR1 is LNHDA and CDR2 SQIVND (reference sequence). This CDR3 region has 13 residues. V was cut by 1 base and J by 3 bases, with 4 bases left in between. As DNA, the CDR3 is TGTGCCAGTAGTATAGTGAACTACAATGAGCAGTTCTTC. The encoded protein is CASSIVNYNEQFF. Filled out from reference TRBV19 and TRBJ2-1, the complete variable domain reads DGGITQSPKYLFRKEGQNVTLSCEQNLNHDAMYWYRQDPGQGLRLIYYSQIVNDFQKGDIAEGYSVSREKKESFPLTVTSAQKNPTAFYLCASSIVNYNEQFFGPGTRLTVL.

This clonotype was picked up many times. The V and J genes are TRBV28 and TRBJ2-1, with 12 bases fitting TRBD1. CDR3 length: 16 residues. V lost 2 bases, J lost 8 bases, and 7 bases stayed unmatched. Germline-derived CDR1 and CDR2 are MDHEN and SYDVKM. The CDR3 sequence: CASSLRVGTGGDEQFF. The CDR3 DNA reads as TGTGCCAGCAGTTTACGGGTTGGGACAGGGGGCGATGAGCAGTTCTTC.

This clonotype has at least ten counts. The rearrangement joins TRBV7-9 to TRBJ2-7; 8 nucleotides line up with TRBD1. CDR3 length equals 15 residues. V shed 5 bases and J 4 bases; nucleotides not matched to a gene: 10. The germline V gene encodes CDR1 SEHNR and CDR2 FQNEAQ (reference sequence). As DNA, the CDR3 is TGTGCCAGCAGCAACGAGGACAGGGAAGGATACGAGCAGTACTTC. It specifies CASSNEDREGYEQYF. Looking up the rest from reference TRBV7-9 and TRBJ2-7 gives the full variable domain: DTGVSQNPRHKITKRGQNVTFRCDPISEHNRLYWYRQTLGQGPEFLTYFQNEAQLEKSRLLSDRFSAERPKGSFSTLEIQRTEQGDSAMYLCASSNEDREGYEQYFGPGTRLTVT.

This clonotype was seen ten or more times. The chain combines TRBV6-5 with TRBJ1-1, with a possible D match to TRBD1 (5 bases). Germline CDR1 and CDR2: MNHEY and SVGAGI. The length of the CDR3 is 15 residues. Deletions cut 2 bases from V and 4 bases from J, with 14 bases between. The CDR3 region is CASSYGIGGTTEAFF. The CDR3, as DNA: TGTGCCAGCAGTTACGGTATTGGGGGGACCACTGAAGCTTTCTTT.

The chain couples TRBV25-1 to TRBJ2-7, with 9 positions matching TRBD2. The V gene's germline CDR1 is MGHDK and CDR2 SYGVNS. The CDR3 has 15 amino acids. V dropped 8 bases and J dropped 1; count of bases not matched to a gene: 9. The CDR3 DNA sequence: TGTGCCAGCGGGAGTAGCGGGAGAGGTTCCTACGAGCAGTACTTC. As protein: CASGSSGRGSYEQYF.

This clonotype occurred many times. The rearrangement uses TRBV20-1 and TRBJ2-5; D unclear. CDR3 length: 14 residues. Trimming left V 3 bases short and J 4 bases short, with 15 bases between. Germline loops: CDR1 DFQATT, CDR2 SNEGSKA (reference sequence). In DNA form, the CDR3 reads TGCAGTGCTAGCACCGGAACGGTGGGAGAGACCCAGTACTTC. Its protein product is CSASTGTVGETQYF.

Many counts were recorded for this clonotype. CDR3 in amino acids: CASSPRVTGTNTEAFF. In nucleotides, the CDR3 is TGCGCCAGCAGCCCCAGGGTAACAGGTACGAACACTGAAGCTTTCTTT. The genes are TRBV5-1 and TRBJ1-1, with a weak D call TRBD1 (5 bases). This CDR3 comprises 16 residues. The germline gives CDR1 SGHRS, CDR2 YFSETQ. V was clipped by 4 bases and J by 1 base, with 17 bases between them.

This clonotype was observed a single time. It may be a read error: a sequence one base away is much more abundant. The CDR3 bases are TGTGCCAGCAGTCCCCCTCGCGGAACACTTACAGATACGCGGTATTTT. The encoded protein is CASSPPRGTLTDTRYF. The chain links TRBV28 to TRBJ2-3; D gene unclear. This CDR3 has 16 amino acids. Germline V gene sequence: CDR1 MDHEN, CDR2 SYDVKM.

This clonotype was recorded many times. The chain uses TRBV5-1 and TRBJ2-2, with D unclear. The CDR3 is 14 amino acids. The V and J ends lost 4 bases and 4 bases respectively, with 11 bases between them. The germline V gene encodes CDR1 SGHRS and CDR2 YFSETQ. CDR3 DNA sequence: TGCGCCAGCAGCCCGGGTGTGTCCACCGGGGAGCTGTTTTTT. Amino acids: CASSPGVSTGELFF.

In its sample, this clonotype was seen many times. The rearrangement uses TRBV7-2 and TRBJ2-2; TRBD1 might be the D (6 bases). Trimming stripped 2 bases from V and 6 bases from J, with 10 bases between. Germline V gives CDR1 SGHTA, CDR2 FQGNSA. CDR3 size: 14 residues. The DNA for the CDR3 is TGTGCCAGCAGCTTAAAAGGGGGAGCCGGGGAGCTGTTTTTT. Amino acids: CASSLKGGAGELFF.

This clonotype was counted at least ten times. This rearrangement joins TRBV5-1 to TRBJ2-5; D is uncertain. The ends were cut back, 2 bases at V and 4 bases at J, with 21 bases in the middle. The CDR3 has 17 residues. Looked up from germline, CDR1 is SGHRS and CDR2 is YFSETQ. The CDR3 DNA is TGCGCCAGCAGCTTCGGCCTTGCACCCAATTCGGGAGAGACCCAGTACTTC. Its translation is CASSFGLAPNSGETQYF.

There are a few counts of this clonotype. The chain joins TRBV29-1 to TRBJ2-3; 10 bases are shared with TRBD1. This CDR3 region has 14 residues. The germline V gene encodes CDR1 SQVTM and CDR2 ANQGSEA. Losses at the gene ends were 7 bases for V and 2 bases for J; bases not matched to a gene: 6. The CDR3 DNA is TGCAGCGCTCCGGGACAGGGGACCACAGATACGCAGTATTTT. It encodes CSAPGQGTTDTQYF.

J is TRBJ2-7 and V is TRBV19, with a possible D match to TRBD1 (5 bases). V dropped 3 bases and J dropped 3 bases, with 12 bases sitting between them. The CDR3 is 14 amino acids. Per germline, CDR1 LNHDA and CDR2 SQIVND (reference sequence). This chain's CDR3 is CASSIQTENYEQYF. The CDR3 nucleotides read TGTGCCAGTAGTATCCAGACAGAGAACTACGAGCAGTACTTC.

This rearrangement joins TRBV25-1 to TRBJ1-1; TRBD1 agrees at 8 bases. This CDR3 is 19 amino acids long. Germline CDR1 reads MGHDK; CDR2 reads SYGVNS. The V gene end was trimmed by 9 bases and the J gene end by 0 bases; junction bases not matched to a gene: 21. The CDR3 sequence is CARDRVEEWVISMNTEAFF. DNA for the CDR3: TGTGCCAGGGACAGGGTTGAAGAATGGGTCATATCCATGAACACTGAAGCTTTCTTT.

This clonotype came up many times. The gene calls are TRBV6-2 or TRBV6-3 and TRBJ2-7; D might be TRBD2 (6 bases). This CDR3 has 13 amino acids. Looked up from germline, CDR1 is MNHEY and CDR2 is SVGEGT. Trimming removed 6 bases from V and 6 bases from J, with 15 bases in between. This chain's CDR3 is CASSLLRGGEQYF. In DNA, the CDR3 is TGTGCCAGCAGCCTCCTAAGGGGAGGCGAGCAGTACTTC.

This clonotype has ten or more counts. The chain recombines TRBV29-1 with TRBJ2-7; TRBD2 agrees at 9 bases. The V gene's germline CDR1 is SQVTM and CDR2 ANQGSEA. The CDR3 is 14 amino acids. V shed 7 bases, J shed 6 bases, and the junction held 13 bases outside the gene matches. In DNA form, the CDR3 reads TGCAGCGCCGGCTTGCGGGGGGGCAGCCGCGAGCAGTACTTC. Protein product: CSAGLRGGSREQYF.

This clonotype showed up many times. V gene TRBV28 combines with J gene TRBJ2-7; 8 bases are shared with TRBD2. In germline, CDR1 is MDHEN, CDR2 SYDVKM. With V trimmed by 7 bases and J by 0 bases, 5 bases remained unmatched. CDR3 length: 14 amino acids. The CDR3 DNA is TGTGCCAGCACGGCCAGCGGGAGCTCCTACGAGCAGTACTTC. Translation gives CASTASGSSYEQYF.

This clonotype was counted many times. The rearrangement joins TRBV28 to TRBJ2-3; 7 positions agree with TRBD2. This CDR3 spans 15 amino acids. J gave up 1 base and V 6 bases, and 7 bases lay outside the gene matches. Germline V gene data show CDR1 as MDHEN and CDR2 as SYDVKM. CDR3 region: CASSARGVGTDTQYF. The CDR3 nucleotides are TGTGCCAGCAGCGCCCGGGGGGTCGGCACAGATACGCAGTATTTT.

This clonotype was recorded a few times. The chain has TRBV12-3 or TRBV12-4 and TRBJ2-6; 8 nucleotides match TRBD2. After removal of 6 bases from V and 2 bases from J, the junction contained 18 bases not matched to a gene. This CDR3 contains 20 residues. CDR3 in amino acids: CASRLWPREAHFPGANVLTF. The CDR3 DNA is TGTGCCAGCAGACTATGGCCGCGGGAGGCCCACTTCCCTGGGGCCAACGTCCTGACTTTC.

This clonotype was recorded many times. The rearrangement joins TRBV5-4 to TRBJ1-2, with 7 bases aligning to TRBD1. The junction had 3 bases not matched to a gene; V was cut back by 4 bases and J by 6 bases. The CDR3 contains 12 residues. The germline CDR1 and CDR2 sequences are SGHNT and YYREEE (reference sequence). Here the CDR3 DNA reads TGTGCCAGCAGCGGACAGGACGATGGCTACACCTTC. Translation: CASSGQDDGYTF.

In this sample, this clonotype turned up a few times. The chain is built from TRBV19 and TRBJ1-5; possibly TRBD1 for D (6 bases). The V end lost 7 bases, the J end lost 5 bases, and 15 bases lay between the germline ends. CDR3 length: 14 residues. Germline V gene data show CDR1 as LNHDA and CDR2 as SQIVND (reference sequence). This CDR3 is CASIGTGIHQPQHF. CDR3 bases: TGTGCCAGTATCGGTACAGGGATCCATCAGCCCCAGCATTTT.

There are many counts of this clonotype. CDR3 residues: CASSPYSGGTIEQYF. CDR3 in DNA: TGTGCCAGCAGCCCCTATTCAGGGGGGACGATCGAGCAGTACTTC. The rearrangement uses TRBV11-2 and TRBJ2-7; D is perhaps TRBD1 (7 bases). V gave up 5 bases and J gave up 6 bases, with 20 bases separating them. The CDR3 spans 15 residues. Germline-derived CDR1 and CDR2 are SGHAT and FQNNGV.

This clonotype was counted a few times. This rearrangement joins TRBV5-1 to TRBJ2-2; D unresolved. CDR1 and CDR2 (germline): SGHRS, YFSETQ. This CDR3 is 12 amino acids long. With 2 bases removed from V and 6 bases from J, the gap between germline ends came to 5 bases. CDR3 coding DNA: TGCGCCAGCAGCTTTGACCCCGGGGAGCTGTTTTTT. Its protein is CASSFDPGELFF.

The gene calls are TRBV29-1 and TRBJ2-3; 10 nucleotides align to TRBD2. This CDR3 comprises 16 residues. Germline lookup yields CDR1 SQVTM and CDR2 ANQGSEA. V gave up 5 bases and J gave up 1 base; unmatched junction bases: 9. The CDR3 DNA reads TGCAGCGTTACCGTTGGTCTAGCGGGAGGCACAGATACGCAGTATTTT. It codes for CSVTVGLAGGTDTQYF.

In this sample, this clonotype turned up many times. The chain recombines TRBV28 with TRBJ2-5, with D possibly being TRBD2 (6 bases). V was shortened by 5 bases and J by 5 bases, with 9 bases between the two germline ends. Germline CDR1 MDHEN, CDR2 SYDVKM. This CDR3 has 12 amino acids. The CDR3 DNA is TGTGCCAGCAGTCGGGGGACGGAGACCCAGTACTTC. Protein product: CASSRGTETQYF.

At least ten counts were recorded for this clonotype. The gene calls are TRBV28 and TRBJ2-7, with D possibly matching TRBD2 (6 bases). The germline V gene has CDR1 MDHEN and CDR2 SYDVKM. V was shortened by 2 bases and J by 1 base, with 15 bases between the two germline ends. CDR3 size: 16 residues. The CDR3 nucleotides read TGTGCCAGCAGTTTACGTCCTAGCGTAACATCCTACGAGCAGTACTTC. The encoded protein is CASSLRPSVTSYEQYF.

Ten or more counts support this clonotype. The DNA of the CDR3 is TGTGCCAGCAGCCAAGCCGGGGGCCTCCCCTACAATGAGCAGTTCTTC. Its translation is CASSQAGGLPYNEQFF. V and J are TRBV14 and TRBJ2-1; the D gene could be TRBD1 or TRBD2 (6 bases each). The CDR3 length is 16 residues. V was shortened by 1 base and J by 2 bases, with 12 bases between the two germline ends. Germline CDR1 reads SGHDN; CDR2 reads FVKESK.